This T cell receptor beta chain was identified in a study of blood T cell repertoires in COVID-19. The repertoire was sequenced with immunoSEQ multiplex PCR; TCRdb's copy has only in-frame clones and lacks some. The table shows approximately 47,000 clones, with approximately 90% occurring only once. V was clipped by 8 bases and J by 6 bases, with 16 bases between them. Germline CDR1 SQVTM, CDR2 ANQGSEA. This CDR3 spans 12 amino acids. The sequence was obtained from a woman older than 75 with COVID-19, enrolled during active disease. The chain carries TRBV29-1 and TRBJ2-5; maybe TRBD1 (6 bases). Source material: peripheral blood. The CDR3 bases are TGCAGCTCCGCCACAGGGACGAAGACCCAGTACTTC. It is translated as CSSATGTKTQYF.